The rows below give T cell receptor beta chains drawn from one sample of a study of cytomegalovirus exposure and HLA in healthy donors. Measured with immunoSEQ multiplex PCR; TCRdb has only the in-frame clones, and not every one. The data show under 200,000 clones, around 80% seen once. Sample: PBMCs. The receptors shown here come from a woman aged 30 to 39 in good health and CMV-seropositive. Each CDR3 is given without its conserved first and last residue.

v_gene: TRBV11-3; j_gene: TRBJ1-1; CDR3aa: ASSLNGHDTEAF
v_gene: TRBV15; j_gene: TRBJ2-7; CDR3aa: ATSRDPGSYEQY
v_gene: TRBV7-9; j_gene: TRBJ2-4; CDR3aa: ASSLVRVRGPLAKNIQY
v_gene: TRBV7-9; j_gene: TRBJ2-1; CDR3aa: ASHGTGANEQF
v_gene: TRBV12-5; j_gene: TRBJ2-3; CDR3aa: ASGRKTSTDTQY
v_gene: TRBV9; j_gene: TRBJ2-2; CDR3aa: ASSIGLAGGGSNTGELF
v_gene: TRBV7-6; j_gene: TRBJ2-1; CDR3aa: ASSRGAHEQF
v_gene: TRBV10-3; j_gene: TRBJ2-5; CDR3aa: AISESRTEETQY
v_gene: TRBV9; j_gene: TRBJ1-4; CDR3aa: ASSPLQGYQEKLF
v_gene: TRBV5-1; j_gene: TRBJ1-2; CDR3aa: ASSQGQGVSYGYT
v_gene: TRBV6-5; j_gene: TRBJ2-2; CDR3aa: ASRSGISNTGELF
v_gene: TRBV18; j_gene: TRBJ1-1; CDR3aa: ASSPSYSLNTEAF
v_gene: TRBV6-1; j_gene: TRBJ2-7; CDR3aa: ASSEVRGNEQY
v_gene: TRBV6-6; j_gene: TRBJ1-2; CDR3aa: ASSYAMSDGYT
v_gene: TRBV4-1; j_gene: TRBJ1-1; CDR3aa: ASTSRGGNTEAF
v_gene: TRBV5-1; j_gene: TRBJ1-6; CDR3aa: ASSLVGQGIGSPLH
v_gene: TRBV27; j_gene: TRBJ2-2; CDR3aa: ASRGLAGGGELF
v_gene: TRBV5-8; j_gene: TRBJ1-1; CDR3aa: ASSLDSGHTEAF
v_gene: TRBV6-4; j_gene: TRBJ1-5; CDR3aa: ASSGGQVSNQPQH
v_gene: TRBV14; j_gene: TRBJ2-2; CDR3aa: ASSGGSVANTGELF
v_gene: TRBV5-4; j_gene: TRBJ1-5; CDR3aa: ASSLGQGIQPQH
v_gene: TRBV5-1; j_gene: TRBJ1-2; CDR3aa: ASSSQGVNYGYT
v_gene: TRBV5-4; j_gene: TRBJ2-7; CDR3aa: ASSARGDSYEQY
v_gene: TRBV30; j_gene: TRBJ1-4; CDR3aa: AWNENRVNEKLF
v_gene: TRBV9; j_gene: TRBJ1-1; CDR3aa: ASSVGAGGDEFEAF
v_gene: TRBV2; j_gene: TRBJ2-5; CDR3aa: ASRYPLASGTEYQETQY
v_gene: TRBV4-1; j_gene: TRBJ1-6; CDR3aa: ASSAGRGRFNSPLH
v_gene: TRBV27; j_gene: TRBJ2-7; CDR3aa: ASSLFDGSYEQY
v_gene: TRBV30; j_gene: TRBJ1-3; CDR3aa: ACFGGAGNTIY